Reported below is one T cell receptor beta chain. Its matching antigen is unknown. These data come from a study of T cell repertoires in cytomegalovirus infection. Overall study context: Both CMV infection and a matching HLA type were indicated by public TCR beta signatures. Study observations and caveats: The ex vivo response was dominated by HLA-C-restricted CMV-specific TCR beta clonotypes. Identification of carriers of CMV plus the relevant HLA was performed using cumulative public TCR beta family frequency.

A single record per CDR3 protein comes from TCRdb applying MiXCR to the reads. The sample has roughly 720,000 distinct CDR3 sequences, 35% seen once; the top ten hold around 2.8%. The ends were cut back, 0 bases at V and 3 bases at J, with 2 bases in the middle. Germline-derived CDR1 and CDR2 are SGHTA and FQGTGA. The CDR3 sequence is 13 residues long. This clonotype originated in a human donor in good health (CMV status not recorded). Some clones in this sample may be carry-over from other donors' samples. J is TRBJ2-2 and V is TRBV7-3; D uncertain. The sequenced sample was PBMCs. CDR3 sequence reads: CASSLTHTGELFF. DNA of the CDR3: TGTGCCAGCAGCTTAACCCACACCGGGGAGCTGTTTTTT.